The next 9 T cell receptor beta chains were all read from a single sample in a study of lymphopenia after photon versus proton radiotherapy. Profiling relied on immunoSEQ multiplex PCR, and the TCRdb table lists in-frame clones only, not all of them. Of 25,000 to 30,000 clones listed, around 80% are singletons. Source: peripheral blood, taken from a patient treated with photon-based radiotherapy. Receptors were obtained from a man over 45 with gastric cancer.

The chain combines TRBV10-3 with TRBJ2-2; D is uncertain. Trimming removed 4 bases from V and 4 bases from J, with 4 bases in between. This CDR3 is built from 12 residues. Germline CDR1 and CDR2: ENHRY and SYGVKD. The CDR3 nucleotides read TGTGCCATCAGTGTTGGCACCGGGGAGCTGTTTTTT. The encoded protein is CAISVGTGELFF.

The chain links TRBV29-1 to TRBJ2-3; D remains ambiguous. The CDR3 covers 12 residues. The germline gives CDR1 SQVTM, CDR2 ANQGSEA. V was trimmed by 2 bases and J by 0 bases, leaving 3 bases between them. Here the CDR3 reads CSVEWSTDTQYF. The DNA of the CDR3 is TGCAGCGTTGAATGGAGCACAGATACGCAGTATTTT.

This chain connects TRBV10-3 to TRBJ2-3, with 8 bases aligning to TRBD2. From germline, CDR1 is ENHRY and CDR2 SYGVKD. With V trimmed by 2 bases and J by 3 bases, 10 bases remained unmatched. This CDR3 comprises 17 residues. CDR3 region: CAISEPILAGSTDTQYF. In DNA, the CDR3 is TGTGCCATCAGTGAGCCGATTCTAGCGGGTTCTACAGATACGCAGTATTTT.

Here the CDR3 DNA reads TGTGCCAGCAGCGTAGGCAGCAATCAGCCCCAGCATTTT. Its protein is CASSVGSNQPQHF. The chain has TRBV9 and TRBJ1-5, with D unresolved. Trimming left V 0 bases short and J 1 base short, with 2 bases between. Germline CDR1 reads SGDLS; CDR2 reads YYNGEE. The CDR3 runs to 13 residues.

This clone is a singleton in its sample. The chain couples TRBV6-1 to TRBJ1-5, with D possibly matching TRBD1 (5 bases). V gave up 5 bases and J gave up 6 bases, with 17 bases separating them. The CDR3 spans 15 residues. Germline-derived CDR1 and CDR2 are MNHNS and SASEGT. The CDR3 nucleotides read TGTGCCAGCAGTCTTTCTTCAGGGATGAGTCAGCCCCAGCATTTT. It is translated as CASSLSSGMSQPQHF.

The chain recombines TRBV18 with TRBJ2-1; 10 bases agree with TRBD2. The germline CDR1 and CDR2 sequences are KGHSH and LQKENI. After removal of 5 bases from V and 0 bases from J, the junction contained 4 bases not matched to a gene. The CDR3 runs 16 residues. Written as DNA, the CDR3 is TGTGCCAGCTCAATTCAGCGGGGGGGCTCCTACAATGAGCAGTTCTTC. It translates to CASSIQRGGSYNEQFF.

The V call is TRBV5-6, the J call TRBJ2-7; no definite D call. The germline gives CDR1 SGHDT, CDR2 YYEEEE. The CDR3 is 14 residues long. V was shortened by 2 bases and J by 0 bases, with 9 bases between the two germline ends. CDR3 bases: TGTGCCAGCAGCTTCTGGCAGTTCTCCTACGAGCAGTACTTC. This translates into CASSFWQFSYEQYF.

The chain joins TRBV7-9 to TRBJ1-6; the D gene is possibly TRBD1 (5 bases). Trimming cost V 5 bases and J 5 bases, with 10 bases left between them. The CDR3 consists of 14 residues. The germline CDR1 and CDR2 sequences are SEHNR and FQNEAQ (reference sequence). DNA of the CDR3: TGTGCCAGCAGCCCCGGGACGGATAATTCACCCCTCCACTTT. Translation: CASSPGTDNSPLHF. Looking up the rest from reference TRBV7-9 and TRBJ1-6 gives the full variable domain: DTGVSQNPRHKITKRGQNVTFRCDPISEHNRLYWYRQTLGQGPEFLTYFQNEAQLEKSRLLSDRFSAERPKGSFSTLEIQRTEQGDSAMYLCASSPGTDNSPLHFGNGTRLTVT.

J is TRBJ1-3 and V is TRBV27; TRBD1 is a possible D gene (5 bases). The CDR3 runs to 16 residues. With 1 base removed from V and 2 bases from J, the gap between germline ends came to 12 bases. Germline lookup yields CDR1 MNHEY and CDR2 SMNVEV (reference sequence). The CDR3 DNA sequence: TGTGCCAGCAGTTTATTGGGTTTACAGGCTGGAAACACCATATATTTT. Protein product: CASSLLGLQAGNTIYF.